This TCR beta chain derives from a study of OX40 agonist ivuxolimab in advanced cancers. J lost 5 bases, V lost 4 bases, and 4 bases had no gene match. This CDR3 has 15 residues. Germline lookup yields CDR1 SGHTA and CDR2 FQGNSA. TCRdb keeps only in-frame clones here, not all; method: immunoSEQ multiplex PCR. The profile shows 45,000 to 65,000 clones, under 85% of them singletons. The source of this sequence is an adult with an advanced solid tumor such as melanoma, head and neck, liver or kidney cancer. This sequence joins TRBV7-2 and TRBJ1-5; 11 bases fit TRBD1. This sample comprised CD4+ or CD8+ T cells sorted from blood, obtained in a trial of the OX40 agonist ivuxolimab. The CDR3 nucleotides read TGTGCCAGCAGCTCGGGACAGGGGGGGGATCAGCCCCAGCATTTT. Its protein product is CASSSGQGGDQPQHF.